The 10 T cell receptor beta chains in this list originate from one sample, sequenced in a study of blood T cells in healthy people across ages. A second about 6 to 12 cycle PCR used barcoded and J-beta primers. Each CDR3 protein is one row after TCRdb ran MiXCR on the 5' RACE reads. The table shows hundreds of thousands of distinct CDR3 sequences, with 45% to 50% occurring only once. The material sequenced was blood. All receptors come from a woman aged 60-70 years in good health.

This clonotype has just one count. This chain connects TRBV28 to TRBJ2-7; possible D gene TRBD2, 6 bases. The CDR3 length is 13 residues. Germline CDR1 MDHEN, CDR2 SYDVKM. Trimming cost V 3 bases and J 5 bases, with 11 bases left between them. The chain's CDR3 is CASSFGSRNEQYF. CDR3 sequence (DNA): TGTGCCAGCAGTTTCGGGAGTCGGAACGAGCAGTACTTC.

In this sample, this clonotype turned up a few times. V gene TRBV7-2 combines with J gene TRBJ2-1; TRBD2 agrees at 8 bases. The CDR3 sequence is 15 residues long. Germline V gene lookup returns CDR1 SGHTA and CDR2 FQGNSA. The V segment lost 1 base and the J segment 6 bases; nucleotides outside the gene matches: 5. CDR3 residues: CASSLVSGSGNEQFF. CDR3 bases: TGTGCCAGCAGCTTAGTGAGCGGGAGTGGCAATGAGCAGTTCTTC.

The chain carries TRBV12-3 or TRBV12-4 and TRBJ2-7; D not certain. The V end was cut by 3 bases, the J end by 5 bases, with 5 bases between. This CDR3 region has 11 residues. The CDR3 reads CASSFKHEQYF. The CDR3 DNA follows: TGTGCCAGCAGTTTTAAGCACGAGCAGTACTTC.

This clonotype was found a few times. The V and J genes are TRBV29-1 and TRBJ2-7, with 7 bases that match TRBD1. V shed 3 bases, J shed 5 bases, and the junction held 1 base outside the gene matches. CDR3 length: 11 residues. Germline V gives CDR1 SQVTM, CDR2 ANQGSEA. For the CDR3, the DNA is TGCAGCGTTGATGACAGGGACGAGCAGTACTTC. Its translation is CSVDDRDEQYF.

V is TRBV20-1 and J is TRBJ2-3; D may be TRBD1 (6 bases). The germline CDR1 and CDR2 sequences are DFQATT and SNEGSKA (reference sequence). V was clipped by 3 bases and J by 6 bases, with 16 bases between them. The CDR3 totals 14 residues. CDR3 amino acids: CSARAGAETDTQYF. As DNA, the CDR3 is TGCAGTGCTAGGGCAGGGGCTGAAACGGATACGCAGTATTTT.

This clonotype was counted ten times or more. The chain carries TRBV20-1 and TRBJ1-1; D might be TRBD1 (5 bases). V was cut by 2 bases and J by 1 base, with 14 bases left in between. The germline gives CDR1 DFQATT, CDR2 SNEGSKA (reference sequence). CDR3 length: 15 amino acids. The CDR3 sequence: CSARWSGGKNTEAFF. As DNA, the CDR3 is TGCAGTGCTAGATGGAGTGGGGGGAAGAACACTGAAGCTTTCTTT.

The gene calls are TRBV7-2 and TRBJ1-6; D gene ambiguous. The CDR3 is made up of 13 amino acids. Germline V gene data show CDR1 as SGHTA and CDR2 as FQGNSA. V lost 2 bases and J lost 8, with 7 bases in between. CDR3 loop: CASSLLWDSPLHF. In DNA form, the CDR3 reads TGTGCCAGCAGCTTATTGTGGGATTCACCCCTCCACTTT.

The chain has TRBV27 and TRBJ2-6, with D perhaps TRBD1 (5 bases). Germline loops: CDR1 MNHEY, CDR2 SMNVEV (reference sequence). Trimming took 4 bases from V and 0 from J, leaving 10 bases between them. The CDR3 has 16 amino acids. The DNA of the CDR3 is TGTGCCAGCAGTTCCCTGACAGCCTCTGGGGCCAACGTCCTGACTTTC. This codes for CASSSLTASGANVLTF.

This clonotype has only a few counts. The chain links TRBV12-3 or TRBV12-4 to TRBJ2-1; D unresolved. The germline V and J ends were trimmed by 2 bases and 4 bases, with 9 bases remaining between them. The CDR3 sequence is 14 residues long. CDR3 sequence (DNA): TGTGCCAGCAGTTTAAGGGTCCAATACAATGAGCAGTTCTTC. Protein sequence: CASSLRVQYNEQFF.

The V gene is TRBV29-1, the J gene TRBJ1-2; D not certain. Germline values: CDR1 SQVTM, CDR2 ANQGSEA. V was clipped by 0 bases and J by 6 bases, with 14 bases between them. The CDR3 spans 14 residues. CDR3 region: CSVEDTRKQDGYTF. The CDR3 bases are TGCAGCGTTGAAGATACCCGGAAGCAGGATGGCTACACCTTC.